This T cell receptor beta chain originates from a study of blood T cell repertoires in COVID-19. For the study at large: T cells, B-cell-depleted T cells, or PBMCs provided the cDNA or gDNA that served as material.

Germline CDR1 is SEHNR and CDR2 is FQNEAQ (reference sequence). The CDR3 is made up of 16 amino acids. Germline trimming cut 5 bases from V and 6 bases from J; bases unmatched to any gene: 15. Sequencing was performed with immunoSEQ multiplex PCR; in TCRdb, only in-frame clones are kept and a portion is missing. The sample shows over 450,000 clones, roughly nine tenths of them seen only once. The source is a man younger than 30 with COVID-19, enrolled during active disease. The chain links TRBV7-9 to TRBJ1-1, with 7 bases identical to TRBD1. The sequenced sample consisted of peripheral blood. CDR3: CASSHGWTGLSSEAFF. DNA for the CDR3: TGTGCCAGCAGCCATGGATGGACAGGTCTTTCCTCTGAAGCTTTCTTT. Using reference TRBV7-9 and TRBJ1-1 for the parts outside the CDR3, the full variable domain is DTGVSQNPRHKITKRGQNVTFRCDPISEHNRLYWYRQTLGQGPEFLTYFQNEAQLEKSRLLSDRFSAERPKGSFSTLEIQRTEQGDSAMYLCASSHGWTGLSSEAFFGQGTRLTVV.